This T cell receptor (beta chain) was documented in a study of blood T cells in healthy people across ages. Study-level points and caveats: With naive T cell percentage, TCR beta diversity showed a strong correlation. Diversity was higher, and naive CD4+ cells more numerous, in long-lived donors than in aged donors.

Primers used in a second PCR of roughly 7 to 12 cycles were a sample-barcoded 5' primer and a J-beta primer mix. Every cDNA molecule carried a tag from a template-switch adaptor bearing 12 random nucleotides. One entry per CDR3 protein results from TCRdb running MiXCR on the 5' RACE reads. This table holds over 1,300,000 distinct CDR3 sequences, roughly 59% found once. Trimming stripped 3 bases from V and 5 bases from J, with 10 bases between. This CDR3 spans 14 amino acids. The V gene's germline CDR1 is MNHNS and CDR2 SASEGT. As for this clonotype: Antigen specificity is unknown.

Sequencing was carried out using blood. This sequence originates from a man in his late teens or twenties in good health. This chain uses TRBV6-1 with TRBJ1-4; no clear D. CDR3 in amino acids: CASSEGRANEKLFF. The CDR3 DNA reads as TGTGCCAGCAGTGAGGGCCGGGCGAATGAAAAACTGTTTTTT.